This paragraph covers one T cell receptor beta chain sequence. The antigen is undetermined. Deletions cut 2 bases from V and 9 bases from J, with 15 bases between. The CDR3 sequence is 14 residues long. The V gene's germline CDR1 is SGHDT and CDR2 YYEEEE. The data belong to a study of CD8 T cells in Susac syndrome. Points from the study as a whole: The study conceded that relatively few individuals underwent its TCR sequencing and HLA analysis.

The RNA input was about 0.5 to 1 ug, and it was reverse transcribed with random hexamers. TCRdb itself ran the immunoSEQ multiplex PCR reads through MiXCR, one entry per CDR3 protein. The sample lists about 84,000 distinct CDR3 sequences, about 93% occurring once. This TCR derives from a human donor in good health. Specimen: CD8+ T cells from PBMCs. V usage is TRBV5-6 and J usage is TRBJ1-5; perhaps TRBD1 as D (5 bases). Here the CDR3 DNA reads TGTGCCAGCAGCTTCAACCAGGGCACTTCGCCCCAGCATTTT. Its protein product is CASSFNQGTSPQHF.